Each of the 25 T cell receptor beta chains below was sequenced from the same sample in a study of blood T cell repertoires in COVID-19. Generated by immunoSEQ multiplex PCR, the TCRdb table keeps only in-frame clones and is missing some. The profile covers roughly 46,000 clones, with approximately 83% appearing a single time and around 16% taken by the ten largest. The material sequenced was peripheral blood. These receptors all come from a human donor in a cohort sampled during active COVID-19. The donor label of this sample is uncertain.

The CDR3: CASSATGVRPQHF. CDR3 nucleotide sequence: TGTGCCAGCAGTGCGACAGGGGTACGGCCCCAGCATTTT. The chain combines TRBV6-6 with TRBJ1-5, with 8 bases lining up with TRBD1. The V gene's germline CDR1 is MNHNY and CDR2 SVGAGI (reference sequence). The CDR3 contains 13 residues. V shed 5 bases and J 9 bases; nucleotides not matched to a gene: 6.

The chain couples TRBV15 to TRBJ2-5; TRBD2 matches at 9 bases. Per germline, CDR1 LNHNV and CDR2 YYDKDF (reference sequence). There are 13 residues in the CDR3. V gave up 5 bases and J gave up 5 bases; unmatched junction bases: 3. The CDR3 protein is CATSRTSDETQYF. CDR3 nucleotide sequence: TGTGCCACCAGCCGGACTAGCGATGAGACCCAGTACTTC.

In DNA, the CDR3 is TGTGCCAGCAGCTATAGCGGGGGGGCCTTAGATACGCAGTATTTT. It yields the protein CASSYSGGALDTQYF. This chain links TRBV5-4 with TRBJ2-3, with 11 bases identical to TRBD2. The germline V gene has CDR1 SGHNT and CDR2 YYREEE (reference sequence). V shed 3 bases and J 5 bases; nucleotides not matched to a gene: 5. The CDR3 extends over 15 amino acids.

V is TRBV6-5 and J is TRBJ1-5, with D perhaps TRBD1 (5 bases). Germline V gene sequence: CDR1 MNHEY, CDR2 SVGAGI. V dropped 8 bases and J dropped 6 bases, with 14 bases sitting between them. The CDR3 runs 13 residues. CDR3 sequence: CASARGVGQPQHF. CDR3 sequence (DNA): TGTGCCAGCGCCCGGGGGGTAGGTCAGCCCCAGCATTTT.

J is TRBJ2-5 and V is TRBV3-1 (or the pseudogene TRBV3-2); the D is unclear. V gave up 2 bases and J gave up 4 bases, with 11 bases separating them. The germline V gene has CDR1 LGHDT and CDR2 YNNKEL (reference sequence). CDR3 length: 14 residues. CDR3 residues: CASSQPEARETQYF. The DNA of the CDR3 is TGTGCCAGCAGCCAACCTGAGGCTAGAGAGACCCAGTACTTC.

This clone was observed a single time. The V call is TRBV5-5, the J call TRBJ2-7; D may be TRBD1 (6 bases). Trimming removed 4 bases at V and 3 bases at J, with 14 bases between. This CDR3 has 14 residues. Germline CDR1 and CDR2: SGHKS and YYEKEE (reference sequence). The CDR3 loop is CASSQGPRDYEQYF. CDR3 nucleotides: TGTGCCAGCAGCCAGGGGCCCCGGGACTACGAGCAGTACTTC.

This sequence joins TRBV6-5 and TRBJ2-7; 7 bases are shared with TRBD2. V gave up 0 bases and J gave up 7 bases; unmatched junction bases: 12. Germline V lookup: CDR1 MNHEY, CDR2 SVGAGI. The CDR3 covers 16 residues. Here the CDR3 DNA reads TGTGCCAGCAGTTACTCGAGCGGGGTCTCCTTAAATGAGCAGTACTTC. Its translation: CASSYSSGVSLNEQYF.

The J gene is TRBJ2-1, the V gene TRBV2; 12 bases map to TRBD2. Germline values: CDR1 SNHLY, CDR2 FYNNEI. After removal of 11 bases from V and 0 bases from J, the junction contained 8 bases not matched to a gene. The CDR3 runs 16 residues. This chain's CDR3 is CASRLAGAYSYNEQFF. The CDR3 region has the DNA TGTGCCTCAAGACTAGCGGGGGCCTACTCCTACAATGAGCAGTTCTTC. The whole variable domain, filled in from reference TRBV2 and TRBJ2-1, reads EPEVTQTPSHQVTQMGQEVILRCVPISNHLYFYWYRQILGQKVEFLVSFYNNEISEKSEIFDDQFSVERPDGSNFTLKIRSTKLEDSAMYFCASRLAGAYSYNEQFFGPGTRLTVL.

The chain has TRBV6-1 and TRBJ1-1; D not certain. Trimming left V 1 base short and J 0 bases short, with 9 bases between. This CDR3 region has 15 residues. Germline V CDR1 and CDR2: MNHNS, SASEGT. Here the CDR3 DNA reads TGTGCCAGCAGTGAAGAGGCGGCCATGAACACTGAAGCTTTCTTT. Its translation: CASSEEAAMNTEAFF.

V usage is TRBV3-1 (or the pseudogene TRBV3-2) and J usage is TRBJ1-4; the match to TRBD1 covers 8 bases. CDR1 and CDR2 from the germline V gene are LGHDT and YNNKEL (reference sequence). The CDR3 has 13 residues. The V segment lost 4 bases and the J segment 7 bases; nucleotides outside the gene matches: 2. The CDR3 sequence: CASSLQGGEKLFF. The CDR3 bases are TGTGCCAGCAGCCTACAGGGGGGTGAAAAACTGTTTTTT.

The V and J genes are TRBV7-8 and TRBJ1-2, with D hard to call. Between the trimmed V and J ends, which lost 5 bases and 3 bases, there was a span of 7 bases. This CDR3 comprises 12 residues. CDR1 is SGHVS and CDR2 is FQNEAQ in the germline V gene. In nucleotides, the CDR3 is TGTGCCAGCAGCCGAACGGACTATGGCTACACCTTC. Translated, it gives CASSRTDYGYTF. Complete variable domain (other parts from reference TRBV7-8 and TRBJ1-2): GAGVSQSPRYKVAKRGQDVALRCDPISGHVSLFWYQQALGQGPEFLTYFQNEAQLDKSGLPSDRFFAERPEGSVSTLKIQRTQQEDSAVYLCASSRTDYGYTFGSGTRLTVV.

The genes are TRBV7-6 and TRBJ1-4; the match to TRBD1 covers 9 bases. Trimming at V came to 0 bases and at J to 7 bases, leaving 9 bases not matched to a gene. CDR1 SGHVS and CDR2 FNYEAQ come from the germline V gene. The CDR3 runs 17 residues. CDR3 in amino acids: CASSLAQGQGEGEKLFF. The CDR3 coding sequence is TGTGCCAGCAGCTTAGCCCAGGGACAGGGTGAAGGTGAAAAACTGTTTTTT.

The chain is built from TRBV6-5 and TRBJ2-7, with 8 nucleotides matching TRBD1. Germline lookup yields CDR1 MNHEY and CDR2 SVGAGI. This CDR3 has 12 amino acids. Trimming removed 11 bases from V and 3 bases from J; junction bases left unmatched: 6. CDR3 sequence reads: CAAGTGVYEQYF. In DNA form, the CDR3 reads TGTGCCGCCGGGACAGGAGTCTACGAGCAGTACTTC.

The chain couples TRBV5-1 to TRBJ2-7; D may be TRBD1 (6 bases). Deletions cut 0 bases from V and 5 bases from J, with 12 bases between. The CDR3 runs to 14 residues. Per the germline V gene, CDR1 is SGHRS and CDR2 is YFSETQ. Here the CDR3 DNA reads TGCGCCAGCAGCTTGGAAAACAGGGTGGACGAGCAGTACTTC. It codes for CASSLENRVDEQYF.

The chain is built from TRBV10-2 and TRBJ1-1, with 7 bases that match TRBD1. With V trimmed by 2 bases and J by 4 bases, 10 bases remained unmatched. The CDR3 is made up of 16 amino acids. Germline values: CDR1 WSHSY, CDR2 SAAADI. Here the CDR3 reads CASSERDSKYGTEAFF. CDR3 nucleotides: TGCGCCAGCAGTGAGAGGGACAGTAAGTATGGCACTGAAGCTTTCTTT.

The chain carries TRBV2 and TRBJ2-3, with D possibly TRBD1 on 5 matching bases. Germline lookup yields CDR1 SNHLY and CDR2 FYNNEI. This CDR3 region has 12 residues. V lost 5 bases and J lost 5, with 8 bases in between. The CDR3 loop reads CASSNQGDTQYF. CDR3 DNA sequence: TGTGCCAGCAGTAACCAGGGAGATACGCAGTATTTT.

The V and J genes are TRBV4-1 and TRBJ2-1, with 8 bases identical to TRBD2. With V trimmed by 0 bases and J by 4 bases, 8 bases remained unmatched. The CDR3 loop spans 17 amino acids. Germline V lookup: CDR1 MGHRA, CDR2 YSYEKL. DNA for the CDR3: TGCGCCAGCAGCCAAGACCGGGCTAGCGGGCATTACAATGAGCAGTTCTTC. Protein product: CASSQDRASGHYNEQFF.

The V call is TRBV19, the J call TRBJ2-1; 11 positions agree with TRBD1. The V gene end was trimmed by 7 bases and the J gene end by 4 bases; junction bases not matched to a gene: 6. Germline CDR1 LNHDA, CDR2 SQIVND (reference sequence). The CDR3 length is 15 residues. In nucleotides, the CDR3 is TGTGCCAGTACCTTAGGGACAGGGGGATACAATGAGCAGTTCTTC. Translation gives CASTLGTGGYNEQFF. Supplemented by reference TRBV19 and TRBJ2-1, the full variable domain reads DGGITQSPKYLFRKEGQNVTLSCEQNLNHDAMYWYRQDPGQGLRLIYYSQIVNDFQKGDIAEGYSVSREKKESFPLTVTSAQKNPTAFYLCASTLGTGGYNEQFFGPGTRLTVL.

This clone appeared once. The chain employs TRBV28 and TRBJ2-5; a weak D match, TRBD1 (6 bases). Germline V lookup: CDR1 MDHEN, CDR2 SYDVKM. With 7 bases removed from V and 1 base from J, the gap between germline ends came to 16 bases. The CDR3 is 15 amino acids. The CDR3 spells CASTRRQAAQETQYF. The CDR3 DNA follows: TGTGCCAGCACCCGGCGACAGGCAGCCCAAGAGACCCAGTACTTC.

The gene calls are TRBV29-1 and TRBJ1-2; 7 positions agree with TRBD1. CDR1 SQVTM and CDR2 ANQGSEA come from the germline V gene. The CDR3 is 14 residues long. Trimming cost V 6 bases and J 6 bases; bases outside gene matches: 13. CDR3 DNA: TGCAGCGTGATCCTGGGACAGTCGGAAAATGGCTACACCTTC. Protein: CSVILGQSENGYTF.

The CDR3 loop reads CASSRDWSSGELFF. Here the CDR3 DNA reads TGCGCCAGCAGCCGCGACTGGTCCTCCGGGGAGCTGTTTTTT. This chain uses TRBV4-3 with TRBJ2-2; D call uncertain. This CDR3 is built from 14 residues. Germline CDR1 LGHNA, CDR2 YSLEER. Trimming left V 4 bases short and J 6 bases short, with 12 bases between.

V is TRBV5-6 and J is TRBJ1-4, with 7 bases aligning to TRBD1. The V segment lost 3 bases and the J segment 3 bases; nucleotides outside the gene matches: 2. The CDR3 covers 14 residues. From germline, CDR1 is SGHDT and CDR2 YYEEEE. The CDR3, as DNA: TGTGCCAGCAGCTCGACAGGGCCTAATGAAAAACTGTTTTTT. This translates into CASSSTGPNEKLFF.

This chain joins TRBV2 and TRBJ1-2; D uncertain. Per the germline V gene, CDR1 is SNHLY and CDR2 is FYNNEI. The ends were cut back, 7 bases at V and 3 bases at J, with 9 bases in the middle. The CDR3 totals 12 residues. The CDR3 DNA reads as TGTGCCAGCACCGAGAACGACTATGGCTACACCTTC. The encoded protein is CASTENDYGYTF.

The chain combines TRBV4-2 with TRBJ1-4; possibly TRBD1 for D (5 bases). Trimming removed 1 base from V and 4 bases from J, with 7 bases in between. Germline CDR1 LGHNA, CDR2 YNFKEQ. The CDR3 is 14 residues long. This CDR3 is CASSQGQNNEKLFF. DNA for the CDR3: TGTGCCAGCAGCCAAGGACAGAATAATGAAAAACTGTTTTTT.

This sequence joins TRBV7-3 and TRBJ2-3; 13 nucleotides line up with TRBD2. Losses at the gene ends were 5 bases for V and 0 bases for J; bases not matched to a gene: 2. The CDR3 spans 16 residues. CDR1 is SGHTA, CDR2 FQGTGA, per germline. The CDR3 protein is CASSRTSGSSTDTQYF. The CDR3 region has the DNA TGTGCCAGCAGCCGGACTAGCGGGAGCAGCACAGATACGCAGTATTTT.